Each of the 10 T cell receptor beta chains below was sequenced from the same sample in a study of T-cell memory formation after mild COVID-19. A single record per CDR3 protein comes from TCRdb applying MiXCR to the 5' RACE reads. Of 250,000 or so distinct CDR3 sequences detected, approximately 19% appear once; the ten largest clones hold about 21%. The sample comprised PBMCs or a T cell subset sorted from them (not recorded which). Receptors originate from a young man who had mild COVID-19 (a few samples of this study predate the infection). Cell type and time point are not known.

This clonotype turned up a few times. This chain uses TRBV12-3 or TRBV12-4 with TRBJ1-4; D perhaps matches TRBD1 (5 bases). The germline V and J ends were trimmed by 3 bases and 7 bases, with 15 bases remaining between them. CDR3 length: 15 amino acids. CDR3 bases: TGTGCCAGCAGTTTTCAGGGTGGGGCTGGTGAAAAACTGTTTTTT. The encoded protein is CASSFQGGAGEKLFF.

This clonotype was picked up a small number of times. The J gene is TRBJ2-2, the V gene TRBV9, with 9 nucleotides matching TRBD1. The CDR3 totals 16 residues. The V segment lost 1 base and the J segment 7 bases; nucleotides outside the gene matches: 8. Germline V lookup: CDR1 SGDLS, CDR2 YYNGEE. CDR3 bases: TGTGCCAGCAGCGTACTGGGGACAGGGAGTTTCGGGGAGCTGTTTTTT. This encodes CASSVLGTGSFGELFF.

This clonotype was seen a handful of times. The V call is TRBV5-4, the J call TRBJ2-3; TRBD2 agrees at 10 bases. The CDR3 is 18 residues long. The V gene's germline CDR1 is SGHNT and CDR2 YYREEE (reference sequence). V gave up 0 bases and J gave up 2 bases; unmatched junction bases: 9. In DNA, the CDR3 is TGTGCCAGCAGCTTGGCCGCAGGAGCGGGGGGGGCCACAGATACGCAGTATTTT. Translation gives CASSLAAGAGGATDTQYF. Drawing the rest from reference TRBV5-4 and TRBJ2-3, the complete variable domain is ETGVTQSPTHLIKTRGQQVTLRCSSQSGHNTVSWYQQALGQGPQFIFQYYREEENGRGNFPPRFSGLQFPNYSSELNVNALELDDSALYLCASSLAAGAGGATDTQYFGPGTRLTVL.

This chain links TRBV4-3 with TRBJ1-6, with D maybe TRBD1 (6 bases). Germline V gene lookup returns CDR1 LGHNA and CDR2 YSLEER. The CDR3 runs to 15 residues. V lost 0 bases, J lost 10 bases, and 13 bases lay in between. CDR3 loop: CASSQDRDISSPLHF. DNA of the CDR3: TGCGCCAGCAGCCAAGATAGGGACATAAGCTCACCCCTCCACTTT.

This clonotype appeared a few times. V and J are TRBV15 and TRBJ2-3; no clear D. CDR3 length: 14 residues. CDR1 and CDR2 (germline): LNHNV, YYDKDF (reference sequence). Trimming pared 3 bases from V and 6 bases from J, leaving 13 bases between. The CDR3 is CATSRIGVTDTQYF. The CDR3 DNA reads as TGTGCCACCAGCAGGATCGGTGTGACGGATACGCAGTATTTT.

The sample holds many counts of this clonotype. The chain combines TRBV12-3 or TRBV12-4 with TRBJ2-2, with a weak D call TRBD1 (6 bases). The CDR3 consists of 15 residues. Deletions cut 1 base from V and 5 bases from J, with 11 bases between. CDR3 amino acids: CASSLDRAGTGELFF. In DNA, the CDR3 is TGTGCCAGCAGTTTAGACAGGGCTGGAACCGGGGAGCTGTTTTTT.

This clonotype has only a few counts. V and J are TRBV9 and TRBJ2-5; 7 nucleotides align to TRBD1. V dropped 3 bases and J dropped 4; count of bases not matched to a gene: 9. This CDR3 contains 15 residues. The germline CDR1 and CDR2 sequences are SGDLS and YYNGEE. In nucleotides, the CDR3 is TGTGCCAGCAGCGATACTGCAGGGGGTTCAGAGACCCAGTACTTC. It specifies CASSDTAGGSETQYF. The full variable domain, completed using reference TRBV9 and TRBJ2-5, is DSGVTQTPKHLITATGQRVTLRCSPRSGDLSVYWYQQSLDQGLQFLIQYYNGEERAKGNILERFSAQQFPDLHSELNLSSLELGDSALYFCASSDTAGGSETQYFGPGTRLLVL.

CDR3 sequence reads: CASSVGRGGEKLFF. CDR3 DNA sequence: TGTGCCAGCAGCGTAGGTAGAGGAGGTGAAAAACTGTTTTTT. V usage is TRBV9 and J usage is TRBJ1-4; D remains ambiguous. The CDR3 length is 14 residues. The V gene lost 0 bases and the J gene lost 7 bases, with 10 bases spanning the gap. CDR1 is SGDLS and CDR2 is YYNGEE in the germline V gene. The variable domain in full, with the rest retrieved from reference TRBV9 and TRBJ1-4, is DSGVTQTPKHLITATGQRVTLRCSPRSGDLSVYWYQQSLDQGLQFLIQYYNGEERAKGNILERFSAQQFPDLHSELNLSSLELGDSALYFCASSVGRGGEKLFFGSGTQLSVL.

CDR3 loop: CASSPQPSGSSGANVLTF. Here the CDR3 DNA reads TGTGCCAGCAGCCCTCAACCTAGCGGCAGCTCTGGGGCCAACGTCCTGACTTTC. This sequence joins TRBV9 and TRBJ2-6; 7 bases match TRBD2. V lost 4 bases and J lost 0; bases outside the gene matches: 10. Germline V gene data show CDR1 as SGDLS and CDR2 as YYNGEE. CDR3 length equals 18 residues.

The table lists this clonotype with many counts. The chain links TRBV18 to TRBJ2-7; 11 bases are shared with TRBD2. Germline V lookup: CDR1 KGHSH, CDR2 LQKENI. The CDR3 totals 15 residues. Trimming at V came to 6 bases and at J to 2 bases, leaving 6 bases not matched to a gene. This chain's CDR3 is CASSPPGLAAYEQYF. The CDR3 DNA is TGTGCCAGCTCGCCCCCGGGACTAGCGGCCTACGAGCAGTACTTC.